The T cell receptor beta chain under discussion was sequenced for a study of blood T cell repertoires in COVID-19. Background on the study: Italy, Spain and the United States were the sources of the convalescent and acute COVID-19 samples. The cDNA or gDNA used as material had been derived from T cells, B-cell-depleted T cells, or PBMCs.

Authors' data handling: Amplification with reference gene primers provided the estimates of nucleated cell counts. The protocol was immunoSEQ multiplex PCR, while the TCRdb copy is restricted to in-frame clones and leaves out a portion. The DNA was the basis for D and trimming; V, J and clone size are from that table. The sample consists of 160,000 or so clones, about 85% of them appearing once. V trimming: 4 bases; J trimming: 8 bases; junction bases outside the gene matches: 6. Germline V gene sequence: CDR1 SNHLY, CDR2 FYNNEI. There are 14 residues in the CDR3. This sequence joins TRBV2 and TRBJ1-1; TRBD1 agrees at 11 bases. Sequenced: peripheral blood. The sequence derives from a woman in her 70s with acute or convalescent COVID-19. In nucleotides, the CDR3 is TGTGCCAGCAGTGCCGGACAGGGGGCCTTAGAAGCTTTCTTT. This translates into CASSAGQGALEAFF.